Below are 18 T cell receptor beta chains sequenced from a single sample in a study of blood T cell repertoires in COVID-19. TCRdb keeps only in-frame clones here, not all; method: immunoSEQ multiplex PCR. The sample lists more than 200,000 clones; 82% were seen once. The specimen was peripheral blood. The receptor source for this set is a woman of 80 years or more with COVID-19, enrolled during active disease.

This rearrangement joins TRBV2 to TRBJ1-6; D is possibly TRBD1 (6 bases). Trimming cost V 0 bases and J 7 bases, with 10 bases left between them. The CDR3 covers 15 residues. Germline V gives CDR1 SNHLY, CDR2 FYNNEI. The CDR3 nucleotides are TGTGCCAGCAGTGAAGCGGGGGCGTGGAATTCACCCCTCCACTTT. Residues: CASSEAGAWNSPLHF. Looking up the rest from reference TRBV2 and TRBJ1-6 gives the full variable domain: EPEVTQTPSHQVTQMGQEVILRCVPISNHLYFYWYRQILGQKVEFLVSFYNNEISEKSEIFDDQFSVERPDGSNFTLKIRSTKLEDSAMYFCASSEAGAWNSPLHFGNGTRLTVT.

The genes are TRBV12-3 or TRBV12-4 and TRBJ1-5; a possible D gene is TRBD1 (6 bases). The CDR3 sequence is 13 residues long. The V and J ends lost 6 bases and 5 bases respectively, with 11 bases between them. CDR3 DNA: TGTGCCAGCAGCCTACAGGGCTATCAGCCCCAGCATTTT. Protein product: CASSLQGYQPQHF.

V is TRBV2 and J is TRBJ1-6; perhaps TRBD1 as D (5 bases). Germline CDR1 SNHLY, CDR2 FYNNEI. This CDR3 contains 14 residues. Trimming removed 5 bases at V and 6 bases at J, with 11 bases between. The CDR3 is CASSSQGANSPLHF. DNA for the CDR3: TGTGCCAGCAGTTCCCAGGGCGCTAATTCACCCCTCCACTTT.

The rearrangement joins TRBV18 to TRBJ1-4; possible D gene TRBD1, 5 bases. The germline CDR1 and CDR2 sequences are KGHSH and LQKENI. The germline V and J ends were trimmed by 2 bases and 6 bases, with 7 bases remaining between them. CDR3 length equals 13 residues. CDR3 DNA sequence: TGTGCCAGCTCACCAGGGGCGGATGAAAAACTGTTTTTT. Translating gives CASSPGADEKLFF.

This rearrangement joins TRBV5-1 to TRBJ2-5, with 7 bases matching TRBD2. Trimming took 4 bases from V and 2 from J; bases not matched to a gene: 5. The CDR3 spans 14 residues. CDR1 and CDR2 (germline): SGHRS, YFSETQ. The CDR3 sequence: CASSGGGAQETQYF. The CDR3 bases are TGCGCCAGCAGCGGGGGGGGAGCACAAGAGACCCAGTACTTC. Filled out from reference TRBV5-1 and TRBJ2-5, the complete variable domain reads KAGVTQTPRYLIKTRGQQVTLSCSPISGHRSVSWYQQTPGQGLQFLFEYFSETQRNKGNFPGRFSGRQFSNSRSEMNVSTLELGDSALYLCASSGGGAQETQYFGPGTRLLVL.

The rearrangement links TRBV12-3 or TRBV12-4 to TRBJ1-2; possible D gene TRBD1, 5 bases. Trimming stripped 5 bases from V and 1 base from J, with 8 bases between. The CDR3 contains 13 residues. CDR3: CASSVQGNYGYTF. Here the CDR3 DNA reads TGTGCCAGCAGTGTTCAGGGTAACTATGGCTACACCTTC.

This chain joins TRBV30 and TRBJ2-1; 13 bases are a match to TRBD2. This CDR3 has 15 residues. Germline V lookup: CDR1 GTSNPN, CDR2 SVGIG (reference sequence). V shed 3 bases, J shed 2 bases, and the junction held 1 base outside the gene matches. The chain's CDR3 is CAWSGTSGTYNEQFF. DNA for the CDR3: TGTGCCTGGAGCGGGACTAGCGGGACCTACAATGAGCAGTTCTTC. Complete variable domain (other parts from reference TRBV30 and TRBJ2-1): SQTIHQWPATLVQPVGSPLSLECTVEGTSNPNLYWYRQAAGRGLQLLFYSVGIGQISSEVPQNLSASRPQDRQFILSSKKLLLSDSGFYLCAWSGTSGTYNEQFFGPGTRLTVL.

The CDR3 is CASSPSGRAYKETQYF. The CDR3 DNA reads as TGTGCCAGTAGTCCTAGCGGGAGGGCCTACAAAGAGACCCAGTACTTC. The chain combines TRBV19 with TRBJ2-5, with 12 bases aligning to TRBD2. J gave up 3 bases and V 5 bases, and 7 bases lay outside the gene matches. The CDR3 spans 16 residues. Germline CDR1 is LNHDA and CDR2 is SQIVND (reference sequence).

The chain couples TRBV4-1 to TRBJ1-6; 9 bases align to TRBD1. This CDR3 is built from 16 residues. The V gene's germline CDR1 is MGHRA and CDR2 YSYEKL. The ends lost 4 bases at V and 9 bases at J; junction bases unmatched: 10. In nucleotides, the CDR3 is TGCGCCAGCAGCCGACGACCGGGACAGGGAGGTTCACCCCTCCACTTT. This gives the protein CASSRRPGQGGSPLHF.

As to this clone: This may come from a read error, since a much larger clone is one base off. The CDR3 region has the DNA TGTGCCAGCAGCCTACAGGGCCACACTGAAGCTTTCTTT. Translation gives CASSLQGHTEAFF. The chain employs TRBV11-3 and TRBJ1-1; a weak D match, TRBD1 (6 bases). The CDR3 contains 13 residues. With 5 bases removed from V and 3 bases from J, the gap between germline ends came to 10 bases. Germline loops: CDR1 SGHNT, CDR2 YENEEA.

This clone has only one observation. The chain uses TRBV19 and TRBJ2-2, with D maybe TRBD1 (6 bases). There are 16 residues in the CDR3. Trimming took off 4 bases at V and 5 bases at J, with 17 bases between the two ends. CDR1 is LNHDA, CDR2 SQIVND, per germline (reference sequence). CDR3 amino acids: CASSTQGRVRTGELFF. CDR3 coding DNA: TGTGCCAGTAGTACACAGGGTCGGGTCCGAACCGGGGAGCTGTTTTTT.

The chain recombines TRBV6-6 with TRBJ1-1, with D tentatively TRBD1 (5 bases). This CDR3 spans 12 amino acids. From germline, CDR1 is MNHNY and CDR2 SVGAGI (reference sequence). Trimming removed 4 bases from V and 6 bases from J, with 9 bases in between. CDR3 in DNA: TGTGCCAGCAGTTTCAGGGTGCCTGAAGCTTTCTTT. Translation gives CASSFRVPEAFF.

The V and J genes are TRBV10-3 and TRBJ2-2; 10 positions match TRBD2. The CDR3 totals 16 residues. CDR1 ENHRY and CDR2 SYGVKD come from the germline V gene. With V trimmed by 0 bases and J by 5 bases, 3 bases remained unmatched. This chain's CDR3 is CAISESRTSGTGELFF. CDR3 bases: TGTGCCATCAGTGAGTCGAGGACTAGCGGTACCGGGGAGCTGTTTTTT.

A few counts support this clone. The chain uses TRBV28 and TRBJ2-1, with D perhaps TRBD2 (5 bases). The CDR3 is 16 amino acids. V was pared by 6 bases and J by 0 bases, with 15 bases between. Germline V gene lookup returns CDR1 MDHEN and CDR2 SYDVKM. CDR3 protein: CASSWTVISSYNEQFF. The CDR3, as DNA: TGTGCCAGCAGCTGGACTGTTATTAGCTCCTACAATGAGCAGTTCTTC.

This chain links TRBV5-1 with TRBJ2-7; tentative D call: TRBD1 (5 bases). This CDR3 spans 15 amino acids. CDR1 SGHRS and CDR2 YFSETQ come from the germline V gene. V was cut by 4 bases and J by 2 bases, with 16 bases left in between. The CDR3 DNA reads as TGCGCCAGCAGCAGTCAACGGACACCAACCTACGAGCAGTACTTC. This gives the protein CASSSQRTPTYEQYF.

The CDR3 here is CASSGRGGQPQHF. The CDR3 DNA reads as TGTGCCAGTAGTGGGCGGGGCGGACAGCCCCAGCATTTT. The gene calls are TRBV19 and TRBJ1-5; possible D gene TRBD1, 5 bases. Germline loops: CDR1 LNHDA, CDR2 SQIVND (reference sequence). The CDR3 spans 13 residues. The ends were cut back, 5 bases at V and 7 bases at J, with 12 bases in the middle.

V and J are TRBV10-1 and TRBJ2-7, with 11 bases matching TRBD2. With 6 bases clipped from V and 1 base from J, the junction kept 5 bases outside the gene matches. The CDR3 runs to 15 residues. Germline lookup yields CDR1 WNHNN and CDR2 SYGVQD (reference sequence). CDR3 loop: CASSETSGGSYEQYF. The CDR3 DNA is TGCGCCAGCAGCGAAACTAGCGGGGGTTCCTACGAGCAGTACTTC.

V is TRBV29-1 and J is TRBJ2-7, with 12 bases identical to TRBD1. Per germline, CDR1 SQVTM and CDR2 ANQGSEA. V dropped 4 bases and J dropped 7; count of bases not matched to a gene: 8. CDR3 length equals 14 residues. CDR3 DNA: TGCAGCGTTGGGGTCCGGGACAGGGGGCAAGAGCAGTACTTC. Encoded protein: CSVGVRDRGQEQYF.